Below, one T cell receptor beta chain is given with its context. What it binds is not known. These data belong to a study of OX40 agonist ivuxolimab in advanced cancers. Study background: Ivuxolimab, which patients received intravenously every 2 weeks, was dosed at 0.01 to 10 mg/kg. Dose-escalation patients had hepatocellular carcinoma, melanoma, renal cell or head and neck cancer. Study findings and constraints: With doses of 0.1 to 3.0 mg/kg, CD4+ and CD8+ blood T cells had undergone clonal expansion by week 6. In a subset of nonresponders, normalized T-cell clonal expansion was also low.

TCRdb's copy holds only in-frame clones and misses some; the assay was immunoSEQ multiplex PCR. The sample yields 55,000 to 85,000 clones, approximately 90% seen once. This CDR3 region has 16 residues. J gave up 4 bases and V 2 bases, and 10 bases lay outside the gene matches. Germline assignment: CDR1 PRHDT and CDR2 FYEKMQ (reference sequence). The chain uses TRBV13 and TRBJ1-2; 7 bases match TRBD1. The sequence derives from an adult with an advanced solid tumor such as melanoma, head and neck, liver or kidney cancer. The sample in question was CD4+ or CD8+ T cells sorted from blood, obtained in a trial of the OX40 agonist ivuxolimab. CDR3 sequence: CASSLIYPQGSYGYTF. The CDR3 DNA reads TGTGCCAGCAGCTTAATTTACCCACAGGGGAGCTATGGCTACACCTTC.